A selection of T cell receptor beta chains follows, all from one sample in a study of blood T cells in healthy people across ages. TCRdb redid the calling of the 5' RACE reads with MiXCR, one entry per CDR3 protein. This table has more than 750,000 distinct CDR3 sequences, 25% to 35% appearing once. This sample also appeared in a second study, on T cells of mothers and their children.

Sequencing was carried out using blood. The receptors were sampled from a woman aged 40-49 years in good health. Each CDR3 is given with its conserved first and last residue. Fields, in order: clone size, D gene, V gene, J gene, CDR3 DNA, CDR3 protein. D genes are given only for firm matches. A row's size may be missing; if present it is once, few, many or a size class.

size: once
D: TRBD1
V: TRBV28
J: TRBJ2-3
DNA: TGTGCCCGCAGCCGATCAGGGGGCTCAGATACGCAGTATTTT
CDR3: CARSRSGGSDTQYF

size: NA
D: NA
V: TRBV2
J: TRBJ2-3
DNA: TGTGCCAGCAGGGACCGGGACCGCCTCACAGATACGCAGTATTTT
CDR3: CASRDRDRLTDTQYF

size: NA
D: TRBD2
V: TRBV7-7
J: TRBJ2-5
DNA: TGTGCTAGCAGCCGGACTAGCCTCGAGACCCAGTACTTC
CDR3: CASSRTSLETQYF

size: many
D: NA
V: TRBV4-3
J: TRBJ1-6
DNA: TGCGCCAGCAGCCAAGAATCGAGGCCCTATAATTCACCCCTCCACTTT
CDR3: CASSQESRPYNSPLHF

size: NA
D: NA
V: TRBV6-5
J: TRBJ1-5
DNA: TGTGCCAGCAGTTACGATCGGCATCAGCCCCAGCATTTT
CDR3: CASSYDRHQPQHF

size: NA
D: TRBD2
V: TRBV7-6
J: TRBJ2-7
DNA: TGTGCCAGCAGGGGGACTAGCGGGAGCGAGCAGTACTTC
CDR3: CASRGTSGSEQYF

size: NA
D: NA
V: TRBV5-1
J: TRBJ2-1
DNA: TGCGCCAGCAGCCTGGAACCAGGTGTGAATGAGCAGTTCTTC
CDR3: CASSLEPGVNEQFF

size: NA
D: NA
V: TRBV6-5
J: TRBJ1-1
DNA: TGTGCCAGCAGGGGACGGCCGGGGAACACTGAAGCTTTCTTT
CDR3: CASRGRPGNTEAFF

size: NA
D: TRBD2
V: TRBV29-1
J: TRBJ2-7
DNA: TGCAGCGTTGAAATGTCTAGCGGGGGCCGATCGCGGAATGAGCAGTACTTC
CDR3: CSVEMSSGGRSRNEQYF

size: many
D: TRBD1
V: TRBV5-1
J: TRBJ1-2
DNA: TGCGCCAGCAGCCATAGCACAGGGGCGTCGAGAGGCTACACCTTC
CDR3: CASSHSTGASRGYTF

size: many
D: NA
V: TRBV20-1
J: TRBJ2-1
DNA: TGCAGTGCTAGTGGGGAAAGCTCCTACAATGAGCAGTTCTTC
CDR3: CSASGESSYNEQFF

size: few
D: NA
V: TRBV3-1
J: TRBJ2-7
DNA: TGTGCCAGCAGCCAACCCACAGGGAGGCAGTACTTC
CDR3: CASSQPTGRQYF

size: many
D: NA
V: TRBV7-2
J: TRBJ2-7
DNA: TGTGCCAGCAGCTTAGAGGGCAGGACGTACGAGCAGTACTTC
CDR3: CASSLEGRTYEQYF

size: NA
D: TRBD2
V: TRBV7-3
J: TRBJ2-6
DNA: TGTGCCAGCAGCTCCACGGGGGCTAGCGGGGCGAGCTCTGGGGCCAACGTCCTGACTTTC
CDR3: CASSSTGASGASSGANVLTF

size: NA
D: TRBD2
V: TRBV12-3/TRBV12-4
J: TRBJ2-1
DNA: TGTGCCAGCAGTATTAAGCGGGGGGTGGTCTGCAATGAGCAGTTCTTC
CDR3: CASSIKRGVVCNEQFF

size: many
D: NA
V: TRBV29-1
J: TRBJ1-2
DNA: TGCAGCGTAGCACCAGGAACGGGGGGCTACACCTTC
CDR3: CSVAPGTGGYTF

size: many
D: NA
V: TRBV9
J: TRBJ2-1
DNA: TGTGCCAGCAGCCCCCGGGGGACAGTAAGTGACAATGAGCAGTTCTTC
CDR3: CASSPRGTVSDNEQFF

size: NA
D: NA
V: TRBV12-3/TRBV12-4
J: TRBJ1-5
DNA: TGTGCCAGCAGTGTAAGACAGTCCAATCAGCCCCAGCATTTT
CDR3: CASSVRQSNQPQHF

size: NA
D: TRBD1
V: TRBV19
J: TRBJ1-1
DNA: TGTGCCAGTAGTTCACAGGGGTGGGCTGAAGCTTTCTTT
CDR3: CASSSQGWAEAFF

size: NA
D: NA
V: TRBV29-1
J: TRBJ2-7
DNA: TGCAGCGTAGGTGGGGGGTTGTTGAATGAGCAGTACTTC
CDR3: CSVGGGLLNEQYF

size: many
D: NA
V: TRBV9
J: TRBJ2-5
DNA: TGTGCCAGCAGCGCCTTCGGAGGTTATCAAGAGACCCAGTACTTC
CDR3: CASSAFGGYQETQYF

size: few
D: NA
V: TRBV30
J: TRBJ2-7
DNA: TGTGCCTGGAGTGTGAGATTCGGGCAGGGCCCCTACGAGCAGTACTTC
CDR3: CAWSVRFGQGPYEQYF

size: many
D: NA
V: TRBV5-1
J: TRBJ2-3
DNA: TGCGCCAGCAGCTCCGGGAGCGTCGCAGATACGCAGTATTTT
CDR3: CASSSGSVADTQYF

size: few
D: TRBD1
V: TRBV14
J: TRBJ2-1
DNA: TGTGCCAGCAGCTTTACCGACAGGGGTGGCAATGAGCAGTTCTTC
CDR3: CASSFTDRGGNEQFF

size: many
D: NA
V: TRBV9
J: TRBJ2-3
DNA: TGTGCCAGCAGCGTACAATCCGCGCACTACACAGATACGCAGTATTTT
CDR3: CASSVQSAHYTDTQYF